The text below deals with one TCR beta chain. Its antigen is still unknown. These data belong to a study of cytomegalovirus exposure and HLA in healthy donors. Study outcomes and limitations: Links to common viral pathogens appeared, in a later analysis, for several of the most significant clusters. In vitro work confirmed that a few CMV-associated chains recognize CMV antigens.

Healthy bone marrow donors formed the donor group. V was clipped by 0 bases and J by 4 bases, with 9 bases between them. This CDR3 contains 14 residues. CDR1 is KGHSH, CDR2 LQKENI, per germline. With 60 Vbeta and 13 Jbeta primers, the PCR was carried out. Clones were read by immunoSEQ multiplex PCR, and TCRdb kept only the in-frame ones, dropping some. Among around 180,000 clones listed, approximately 75% were seen once. This receptor was taken from a girl aged 10 to 17 in good health and CMV-seronegative. Sequencing input: PBMCs. V and J are TRBV18 and TRBJ1-2, with D perhaps TRBD1 (5 bases). CDR3 amino acids: CASSPPDSAYGYTF. CDR3 bases: TGTGCCAGCTCACCACCCGACAGTGCCTATGGCTACACCTTC.